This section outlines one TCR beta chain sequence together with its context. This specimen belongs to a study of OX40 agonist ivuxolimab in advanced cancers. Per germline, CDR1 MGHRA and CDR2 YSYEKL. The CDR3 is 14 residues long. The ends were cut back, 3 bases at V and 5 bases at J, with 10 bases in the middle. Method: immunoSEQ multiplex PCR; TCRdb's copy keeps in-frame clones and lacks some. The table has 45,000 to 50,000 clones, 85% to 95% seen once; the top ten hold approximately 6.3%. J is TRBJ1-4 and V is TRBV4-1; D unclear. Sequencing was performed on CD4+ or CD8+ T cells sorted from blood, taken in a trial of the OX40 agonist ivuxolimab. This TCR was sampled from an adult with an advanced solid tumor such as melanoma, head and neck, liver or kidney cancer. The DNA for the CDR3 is TGCGCCAGCAGCCATAACAGAAAGAATGAAAAACTGTTTTTT. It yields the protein CASSHNRKNEKLFF.